This is a list of T cell receptor beta chains from one sample in a study of human T cells and chemical hapten exposure. MiXCR was run by TCRdb on the RACE reads, yielding one entry per CDR3 protein. The sample comprises around 80,000 distinct CDR3 sequences, over 8.5% of which are singletons, and about 1.4% rests with the top ten. Specimen: whole blood. These receptor sequences come from a male donor in good health. Some clones in this sample may be carry-over from other donors' samples. The CDR3 runs from the conserved cysteine through the conserved F or W. Fields, in order: D gene, J gene, clone size, V gene, CDR3 DNA, CDR3 protein. The D gene is left open where the match is weak. Expanded clones get a size class; other rows say once, few or many, or leave the size out.

D gene: .; J gene: TRBJ1-3; clone size: .; V gene: TRBV12-3/TRBV12-4; CDR3 DNA: TGTGCCAGCAGTCAAGGGGGAGCAGGCTCTGGAAACACCATATATTTT; CDR3 protein: CASSQGGAGSGNTIYF
D gene: .; J gene: TRBJ1-1; clone size: .; V gene: TRBV29-1; CDR3 DNA: TGCAGCGTTGAAGATCGGTGGCCTCCTGAAGCTTTCTTT; CDR3 protein: CSVEDRWPPEAFF
D gene: TRBD1; J gene: TRBJ1-1; clone size: many; V gene: TRBV28; CDR3 DNA: TGTGCCAGCAGTTCGGACAGGGGAGACGCTGAAGCTTTCTTT; CDR3 protein: CASSSDRGDAEAFF
D gene: .; J gene: TRBJ1-1; clone size: .; V gene: TRBV29-1; CDR3 DNA: TGCAGCGTTGACGGTATGAACACTGAAGCTTTCTTT; CDR3 protein: CSVDGMNTEAFF
D gene: .; J gene: TRBJ2-3; clone size: .; V gene: TRBV20-1; CDR3 DNA: TGCAGTGCTAGCGGGCCGTCCCCTAGCACAGATACGCAGTATTTT; CDR3 protein: CSASGPSPSTDTQYF
D gene: TRBD1; J gene: TRBJ1-4; clone size: few; V gene: TRBV5-1; CDR3 DNA: TGCGCCAGCAGCACGGGACAGGGGCAGTCTAATGAAAAACTGTTTTTT; CDR3 protein: CASSTGQGQSNEKLFF
D gene: TRBD1; J gene: TRBJ1-2; clone size: few; V gene: TRBV25-1; CDR3 DNA: TGTGCCAGCAGTGAATATGATGGGACAGACCATGGCTACACCTTC; CDR3 protein: CASSEYDGTDHGYTF
D gene: .; J gene: TRBJ2-1; clone size: .; V gene: TRBV6-2/TRBV6-3; CDR3 DNA: TGTGCCAGCAGTTTTACGGGACCACGTTCCTACAATGAGCAGTTCTTC; CDR3 protein: CASSFTGPRSYNEQFF
D gene: .; J gene: TRBJ1-5; clone size: few; V gene: TRBV2; CDR3 DNA: TGTGCCAGCAGTGAAGGGGCCATGAGGAGCAATCAGCCCCAGCATTTT; CDR3 protein: CASSEGAMRSNQPQHF
D gene: TRBD2; J gene: TRBJ2-3; clone size: many; V gene: TRBV6-4; CDR3 DNA: TGTGCCAGCAGTGAACTGAGCGGGGGACCCACAGATACGCAGTATTTT; CDR3 protein: CASSELSGGPTDTQYF
D gene: .; J gene: TRBJ2-3; clone size: few; V gene: TRBV5-5; CDR3 DNA: TGTGCCAGCAGCTTGTGGCCCCCGGCAGGCACAGATACGCAGTATTTT; CDR3 protein: CASSLWPPAGTDTQYF
D gene: .; J gene: TRBJ2-2; clone size: .; V gene: TRBV6-5; CDR3 DNA: TGTGCCAGCAGTTACCAGGGTCCCCCGAACACCGGGGAGCTGTTTTTT; CDR3 protein: CASSYQGPPNTGELFF
D gene: .; J gene: TRBJ2-3; clone size: .; V gene: TRBV5-4; CDR3 DNA: TGTGCCAGCAGCCCAAGTCGCGGGAAGAGCACAGATACGCAGTATTTT; CDR3 protein: CASSPSRGKSTDTQYF
D gene: .; J gene: TRBJ2-6; clone size: .; V gene: TRBV6-2/TRBV6-3; CDR3 DNA: TGTGCCAGCAGTCATGACACTGGGGCCAACGTCCTGACTTTC; CDR3 protein: CASSHDTGANVLTF
D gene: TRBD2; J gene: TRBJ2-1; clone size: .; V gene: TRBV20-1; CDR3 DNA: TGCAGTAGCGGGAGCGTCTACAATGAGCAGTTCTTC; CDR3 protein: CSSGSVYNEQFF
D gene: .; J gene: TRBJ1-1; clone size: .; V gene: TRBV5-1; CDR3 DNA: TGCGCCAGCAGGGGGTCAACCGGGGACACTGAAGCTTTCTTT; CDR3 protein: CASRGSTGDTEAFF
D gene: TRBD2; J gene: TRBJ2-3; clone size: .; V gene: TRBV3-1; CDR3 DNA: TGTGCCAGCAGCCCTAGCGGGAGTCGGGCGCAGTATTTT; CDR3 protein: CASSPSGSRAQYF
D gene: .; J gene: TRBJ1-1; clone size: .; V gene: TRBV7-2; CDR3 DNA: TGTGCCAGCAGCTTAGCGGGACAAGGGCTGATGAACACTGAAGCTTTCTTT; CDR3 protein: CASSLAGQGLMNTEAFF
D gene: .; J gene: TRBJ2-5; clone size: many; V gene: TRBV11-2; CDR3 DNA: TGTGCCAGCAGCTCTCAGCTCGAGGAGACCCAGTACTTC; CDR3 protein: CASSSQLEETQYF
D gene: .; J gene: TRBJ1-1; clone size: few; V gene: TRBV7-9; CDR3 DNA: TGTGCCAGCAGCTTAGCGTCGGCAGGGGCGAACACTGAAGCTTTCTTT; CDR3 protein: CASSLASAGANTEAFF
D gene: .; J gene: TRBJ2-3; clone size: many; V gene: TRBV9; CDR3 DNA: TGTGCCAGCAGCCCATACACAGATACGCAGTATTTT; CDR3 protein: CASSPYTDTQYF
D gene: .; J gene: TRBJ2-7; clone size: few; V gene: TRBV4-2; CDR3 DNA: TGTGCCAGCAGCCAAGATATAAACGAGCAGTACTTC; CDR3 protein: CASSQDINEQYF
D gene: .; J gene: TRBJ2-7; clone size: few; V gene: TRBV24-1; CDR3 DNA: TGTGCCACCAGTGATGAAACAGGGAAACAGTACTTC; CDR3 protein: CATSDETGKQYF
D gene: TRBD1; J gene: TRBJ2-5; clone size: .; V gene: TRBV3-1; CDR3 DNA: TGTGCCAGCAGCCAGACCGGACAGGGGCAAGAGACCCAGTACTTC; CDR3 protein: CASSQTGQGQETQYF
D gene: .; J gene: TRBJ2-1; clone size: few; V gene: TRBV7-8; CDR3 DNA: TGTGCCAGCAGCCTCGGGCACCGGGACCCCTACAATGAGCAGTTCTTC; CDR3 protein: CASSLGHRDPYNEQFF
D gene: .; J gene: TRBJ1-2; clone size: few; V gene: TRBV6-1; CDR3 DNA: TGTGCCAGCAGCCAGGCTATCGGGGGGGGCGCGGGCTACACCTTC; CDR3 protein: CASSQAIGGGAGYTF
D gene: TRBD1; J gene: TRBJ2-3; clone size: .; V gene: TRBV5-6; CDR3 DNA: TGTGCCAGCAGCTTGCGGACAGGGACCACAGATACGCAGTATTTT; CDR3 protein: CASSLRTGTTDTQYF
D gene: .; J gene: TRBJ1-5; clone size: few; V gene: TRBV27; CDR3 DNA: TGTGCCAGCAGTTCCAGGGACCATCAGCCCCAGCATTTT; CDR3 protein: CASSSRDHQPQHF
D gene: .; J gene: TRBJ1-2; clone size: .; V gene: TRBV6-5; CDR3 DNA: TGTGCCAGCTCCGCAGAGGGGCGACGCTATGGCTACACCTTC; CDR3 protein: CASSAEGRRYGYTF
D gene: TRBD1; J gene: TRBJ1-5; clone size: many; V gene: TRBV6-2/TRBV6-3; CDR3 DNA: TGTGCCAGCAGCCGGGACAGGGGAAATCAGCCCCAGCATTTT; CDR3 protein: CASSRDRGNQPQHF
D gene: TRBD1; J gene: TRBJ1-1; clone size: many; V gene: TRBV5-6; CDR3 DNA: TGTGCCAGCAGCCCATCCGGGACAGCGCAATACACTGAAGCTTTCTTT; CDR3 protein: CASSPSGTAQYTEAFF
D gene: TRBD1; J gene: TRBJ1-6; clone size: .; V gene: TRBV12-3/TRBV12-4; CDR3 DNA: TGTGCCAGCAGTTGGTCCGGGACAGGAAACTATAATTCACCCCTCCACTTT; CDR3 protein: CASSWSGTGNYNSPLHF
D gene: TRBD1; J gene: TRBJ1-4; clone size: .; V gene: TRBV27; CDR3 DNA: TGTGCCAGCAGTTCCCTCATACAGGGGCCATTTGAAAAACTGTTTTTT; CDR3 protein: CASSSLIQGPFEKLFF
D gene: TRBD1; J gene: TRBJ2-6; clone size: few; V gene: TRBV7-8; CDR3 DNA: TGTGCCAGCAGCACTGGGACAGGGGGTGGTAGCTCTGGGGCCAACGTCCTGACTTTC; CDR3 protein: CASSTGTGGGSSGANVLTF
D gene: .; J gene: TRBJ1-5; clone size: .; V gene: TRBV6-6; CDR3 DNA: TGTGCCAGCAGTTACTCGAATGCGCCCCAGCATTTT; CDR3 protein: CASSYSNAPQHF
D gene: .; J gene: TRBJ2-7; clone size: .; V gene: TRBV12-3/TRBV12-4; CDR3 DNA: TGTGCCAGCAGCTCTGGGAGCGGGTACGAGCAGTACTTC; CDR3 protein: CASSSGSGYEQYF
D gene: .; J gene: TRBJ2-5; clone size: many; V gene: TRBV12-3/TRBV12-4; CDR3 DNA: TGTGCCAGCAGTGACCAGGTTACAGAGACCCAGTACTTC; CDR3 protein: CASSDQVTETQYF